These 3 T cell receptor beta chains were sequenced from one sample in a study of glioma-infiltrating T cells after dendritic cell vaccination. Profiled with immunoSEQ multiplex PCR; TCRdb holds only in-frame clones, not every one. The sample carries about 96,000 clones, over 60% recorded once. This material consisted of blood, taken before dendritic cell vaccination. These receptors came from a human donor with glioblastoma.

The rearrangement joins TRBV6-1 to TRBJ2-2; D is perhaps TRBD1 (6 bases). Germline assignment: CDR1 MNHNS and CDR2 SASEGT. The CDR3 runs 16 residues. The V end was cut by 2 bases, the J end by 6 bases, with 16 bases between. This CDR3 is CASSERLRQVAGELFF. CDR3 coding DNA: TGTGCCAGCAGTGAAAGATTGAGACAGGTGGCCGGGGAGCTGTTTTTT.

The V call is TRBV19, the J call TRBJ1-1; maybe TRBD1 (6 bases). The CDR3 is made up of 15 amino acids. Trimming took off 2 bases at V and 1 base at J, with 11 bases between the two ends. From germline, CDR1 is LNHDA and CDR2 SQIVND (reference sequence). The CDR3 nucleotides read TGTGCCAGTAGTATACGGGGGGGCCCGAACACTGAAGCTTTCTTT. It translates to CASSIRGGPNTEAFF.

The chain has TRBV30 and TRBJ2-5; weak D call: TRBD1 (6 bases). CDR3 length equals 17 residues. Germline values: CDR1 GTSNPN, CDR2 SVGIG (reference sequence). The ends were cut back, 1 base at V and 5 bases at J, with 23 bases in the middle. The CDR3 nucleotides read TGTGCCTGGAGTGGGCTTTGGGTGGGGGCGGCGGTGGAGACCCAGTACTTC. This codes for CAWSGLWVGAAVETQYF.